This T cell receptor (beta chain) is from a study of T cell changes during pregnancy in multiple sclerosis. Sequenced by immunoSEQ multiplex PCR; TCRdb stores in-frame clones only, minus some. This table holds tens of thousands of clones, 89% found once. V dropped 6 bases and J dropped 3; count of bases not matched to a gene: 15. From germline, CDR1 is MGHDK and CDR2 SYGVNS. The CDR3 has 17 amino acids. Sequencing was performed on CD8+ T cells from peripheral blood mononuclear cells, taken in the third trimester of pregnancy. This chain uses TRBV25-1 with TRBJ1-1, with 8 bases fitting TRBD1. This clonotype was sampled from a female donor with multiple sclerosis, enrolled in a pregnancy study. This CDR3 is CASRSTAGGAVDTEAFF. The CDR3 DNA sequence: TGTGCCAGCAGGAGTACCGCAGGGGGCGCGGTGGACACTGAAGCTTTCTTT.